Each of the 15 T cell receptor beta chains below was sequenced from the same sample in a study of technical replicates of blood from a handful of donors. Sequencing used immunoSEQ multiplex PCR; TCRdb keeps in-frame clones, though not all of them. The sample records approximately 74,000 clones, 95% to 98% being singletons. The sequencing input was T cells isolated from PBMCs. The receptors stem from a human donor in good health.

The chain links TRBV2 to TRBJ2-1; 10 nucleotides agree with TRBD1. Germline CDR1 is SNHLY and CDR2 is FYNNEI. The CDR3 has 16 amino acids. V shed 6 bases, J shed 8 bases, and the junction held 13 bases outside the gene matches. The CDR3, as DNA: TGTGCCAGCAGGGGAGCCGGGACAGGGGTAGCGGATGAGCAGTTCTTC. Translation: CASRGAGTGVADEQFF.

For this clone: Different DNA sequences within this sample yield the same CDR3. This chain links TRBV7-2 with TRBJ1-2; the match to TRBD1 covers 9 bases. CDR3 length: 15 amino acids. J lost 4 bases, V lost 4 bases, and 7 bases had no gene match. Germline loops: CDR1 SGHTA, CDR2 FQGNSA. The CDR3 region is CASSSSGTGTYGYTF. DNA of the CDR3: TGTGCCAGCAGCTCATCGGGGACAGGGACCTATGGCTACACCTTC. Combining the CDR3 with reference TRBV7-2 and TRBJ1-2 gives the whole variable domain GAGVSQSPSNKVTEKGKDVELRCDPISGHTALYWYRQSLGQGLEFLIYFQGNSAPDKSGLPSDRFSAERTGGSVSTLTIQRTQQEDSAVYLCASSSSGTGTYGYTFGSGTRLTVV.

The rearrangement uses TRBV6-5 and TRBJ1-1; TRBD1 might be the D (6 bases). CDR3 length: 13 residues. CDR1 and CDR2 (germline): MNHEY, SVGAGI. V was trimmed by 7 bases and J by 1 base, leaving 10 bases between them. As DNA, the CDR3 is TGTGCCAGCATTAAGACAGGGAACACTGAAGCTTTCTTT. Protein: CASIKTGNTEAFF.

The gene calls are TRBV7-8 and TRBJ2-1; 9 nucleotides match TRBD2. J lost 8 bases, V lost 6 bases, and 11 bases had no gene match. The CDR3 length is 15 residues. Per germline, CDR1 SGHVS and CDR2 FQNEAQ. In DNA, the CDR3 is TGTGCCAGCAGGCCGGGAGCTAGCGGGACGGATGAGCAGTTCTTC. This gives the protein CASRPGASGTDEQFF.

The rearrangement joins TRBV5-1 to TRBJ1-1, with 9 positions matching TRBD1. CDR3 size: 16 residues. The ends lost 4 bases at V and 6 bases at J; junction bases unmatched: 13. CDR1 and CDR2 (germline): SGHRS, YFSETQ. The DNA for the CDR3 is TGCGCCAGCAGCCGGGACAGGGAGCCCGGGGACTCTGAAGCTTTCTTT. It encodes CASSRDREPGDSEAFF. The complete variable domain, with remaining parts taken from reference TRBV5-1 and TRBJ1-1, reads KAGVTQTPRYLIKTRGQQVTLSCSPISGHRSVSWYQQTPGQGLQFLFEYFSETQRNKGNFPGRFSGRQFSNSRSEMNVSTLELGDSALYLCASSRDREPGDSEAFFGQGTRLTVV.

J is TRBJ1-1 and V is TRBV2; D gene uncertain. The CDR3 has 13 amino acids. V was shortened by 0 bases and J by 5 bases, with 7 bases between the two germline ends. Germline values: CDR1 SNHLY, CDR2 FYNNEI. CDR3 nucleotides: TGTGCCAGCAGTGAAGCAACGGGGACTGAAGCTTTCTTT. Protein: CASSEATGTEAFF.

The chain recombines TRBV27 with TRBJ2-7; 10 bases fit TRBD1. This CDR3 spans 16 amino acids. In germline, CDR1 is MNHEY, CDR2 SMNVEV (reference sequence). V trimming: 2 bases; J trimming: 3 bases; junction bases outside the gene matches: 7. The CDR3 spells CASSLRGQGVSYEQYF. CDR3 coding DNA: TGTGCCAGCAGTTTACGAGGACAGGGGGTCAGCTACGAGCAGTACTTC.

V is TRBV7-6 and J is TRBJ1-4; D is unresolved. The CDR3 is 15 residues long. Per germline, CDR1 SGHVS and CDR2 FNYEAQ. The V end lost 1 base, the J end lost 1 base, and 7 bases lay between the germline ends. In DNA form, the CDR3 reads TGTGCCAGCAGCTTAGGGCTAGGAACTAATGAAAAACTGTTTTTT. It codes for CASSLGLGTNEKLFF.

The V call is TRBV30, the J call TRBJ1-5; D call uncertain. The germline CDR1 and CDR2 sequences are GTSNPN and SVGIG (reference sequence). This CDR3 has 13 residues. Trimming removed 2 bases from V and 5 bases from J, with 10 bases in between. This chain's CDR3 is CAWSPGEDQPQHF. CDR3 in DNA: TGTGCCTGGAGTCCCGGGGAGGATCAGCCCCAGCATTTT.

This chain uses TRBV4-1 with TRBJ1-2; 9 bases align to TRBD1. Germline trimming cut 4 bases from V and 4 bases from J; bases unmatched to any gene: 10. CDR1 and CDR2 from the germline V gene are MGHRA and YSYEKL. CDR3 length: 16 amino acids. CDR3 protein: CASSLDSDRGFYGYTF. CDR3 nucleotides: TGCGCCAGCAGCCTAGACTCGGACAGGGGATTCTATGGCTACACCTTC.

This chain links TRBV7-8 with TRBJ2-1, with 9 bases fitting TRBD2. This CDR3 region has 16 residues. Germline lookup yields CDR1 SGHVS and CDR2 FQNEAQ. The trim removed 3 bases at V and 2 bases at J, leaving 5 bases unmatched. CDR3 bases: TGTGCCAGCAGCTTTGGGGCGGGAGGGCCCTACAATGAGCAGTTCTTC. It is translated as CASSFGAGGPYNEQFF.

The chain uses TRBV27 and TRBJ2-5; no reliable D call. This CDR3 region has 12 residues. The germline V and J ends were trimmed by 3 bases and 5 bases, with 7 bases remaining between them. The germline V gene encodes CDR1 MNHEY and CDR2 SMNVEV (reference sequence). DNA of the CDR3: TGTGCCAGCAGTTTTCCCGCGGAGACCCAGTACTTC. Translated: CASSFPAETQYF.

V and J are TRBV9 and TRBJ2-5; 7 bases agree with TRBD2. Per the germline V gene, CDR1 is SGDLS and CDR2 is YYNGEE. J gave up 5 bases and V 0 bases, and 4 bases lay outside the gene matches. The CDR3 consists of 14 residues. The CDR3: CASSVVAGDETQYF. CDR3 bases: TGTGCCAGCAGCGTAGTTGCGGGAGATGAGACCCAGTACTTC.

The gene calls are TRBV11-2 and TRBJ2-1, with a tentative D call TRBD2 (5 bases). The V gene lost 10 bases and the J gene lost 2 bases, with 12 bases spanning the gap. This CDR3 has 13 residues. Germline CDR1 SGHAT, CDR2 FQNNGV. CDR3 nucleotides: TGTGCCATCCCAGAGGGTCCCTACAATGAGCAGTTCTTC. This gives the protein CAIPEGPYNEQFF.

This chain connects TRBV7-3 to TRBJ2-5; a possible D gene is TRBD2 (5 bases). CDR3 length: 13 residues. Germline V gives CDR1 SGHTA, CDR2 FQGTGA. V dropped 5 bases and J dropped 4 bases, with 11 bases sitting between them. This CDR3 is CASSAGVSETQYF. CDR3 in DNA: TGTGCCAGCAGCGCCGGGGTCTCAGAGACCCAGTACTTC.